This TCR beta chain was sequenced in a study of metastatic and nonmetastatic thyroid tumors. TCRdb re-processed the PCR reads through MiXCR. The table lists tens of thousands of clones, approximately 10% of them singletons. Patients were all untreated before their thyroid surgery. Trimming removed 6 bases from V and 3 bases from J, with 17 bases in between. This CDR3 is built from 15 residues. CDR1 and CDR2 (germline): LNHDA, SQIVND (reference sequence). This clone was counted ten times or more. Sequenced: blood. The genes are TRBV19 and TRBJ1-2; no firm D call. The receptor was isolated from a female donor with papillary thyroid cancer or a benign thyroid nodule (not recorded which). Some clones in this sample may be carry-over from other donors' samples. CDR3: CASRHHRGSDYGYTF. The CDR3 DNA reads TGTGCCAGTAGGCATCACCGTGGGTCCGACTATGGCTACACCTTC.